A selection of T cell receptor beta chains follows, all from one sample in a study of metastatic and nonmetastatic thyroid tumors. TCRdb ran MiXCR on the PCR reads. The repertoire holds approximately 38,000 clones, with around 17% as singletons. Sequencing used blood. The receptors were sampled from a female donor with papillary thyroid cancer or a benign thyroid nodule (not recorded which). Some clones in this sample may be carry-over from other donors' samples. CDR3s include the opening cysteine and the closing phenylalanine or tryptophan. D genes are given only for firm matches. Size is stated for part of the rows, as once, few or many counts, or as a class when the clone is expanded.

many	TRBV2	TRBJ1-6	.	TGTGCCAGCAGTGTAGGGGGGCCTAATTCACCCCTCCACTTT	CASSVGGPNSPLHF
.	TRBV20-1	TRBJ1-2	.	TGCAGTGCTAGAGATAGGAGGGTGAATAACTATGGCTACACCTTC	CSARDRRVNNYGYTF
many	TRBV6-1	TRBJ1-5	.	TGTGCCAGCAGTGAATTAAGGGGTAGCAATCAGCCCCAGCATTTT	CASSELRGSNQPQHF
few	TRBV19	TRBJ2-7	.	TGTGCCAGTAGTCCGAGGACACTATCGGACGAGCAGTACTTC	CASSPRTLSDEQYF
.	TRBV5-1	TRBJ1-2	.	TGCGCCAGCAGCTCGGTACAGGGTACCAACTATGGCTACACCTTC	CASSSVQGTNYGYTF
.	TRBV5-6	TRBJ2-1	TRBD2	TGTGCCAGCAGCTTGGAACTAGCGGGGGACAATGAGCAGTTCTTC	CASSLELAGDNEQFF
.	TRBV5-4	TRBJ1-2	TRBD1	TGTGCCACCAGGGGGACCGGCTATGGCTACACCTTC	CATRGTGYGYTF
few	TRBV6-1	TRBJ1-5	.	TGTGCCAGCAGTGAAGCCCTCAATCAGCCCCAGCATTTT	CASSEALNQPQHF
.	TRBV6-1	TRBJ2-5	TRBD2	TGTGCCAACAACACTAGACAGCGGGGGGCGGGTGAGACCCAGTACTTC	CANNTRQRGAGETQYF
many	TRBV28	TRBJ1-5	.	TGTGCCAGCAGTTTAGGCGGACCCGGTCAGCCCCAGCATTTT	CASSLGGPGQPQHF
many	TRBV20-1	TRBJ2-2	TRBD2	TGCAGTGCTAGAGGGGGCGGGAGGAACACCGGGGAGCTGTTTTTT	CSARGGGRNTGELFF